These 30 T cell receptor beta chains were sequenced from one sample in a study of shared clonotypes between healthy human individuals. Generated by immunoSEQ multiplex PCR, the TCRdb table keeps only in-frame clones and is missing some. The table lists about 2.5 million clones, 85% to 95% of them singletons. The sequencing input was naive CD4+ T cells from PBMCs. Subset in this sample: CD45RA+ positively selected. These TCRs come from a man between 18 and 29 years old in good health. Some clones in this sample may be carry-over from other donors' samples.

Remarks on this clone: This same CDR3 is encoded by further DNA sequences in the sample. This sequence joins TRBV18 and TRBJ2-7, with TRBD2 matching 9 bases. Germline V gene lookup returns CDR1 KGHSH and CDR2 LQKENI. V was clipped by 3 bases and J by 3 bases; unmatched bases: 0. The CDR3 is made up of 13 amino acids. CDR3 in amino acids: CASSPTSGYEQYF. The DNA of the CDR3 is TGTGCCAGCTCACCGACTAGCGGCTACGAGCAGTACTTC.

The chain employs TRBV27 and TRBJ2-5; D is unresolved. Germline CDR1 and CDR2: MNHEY and SMNVEV (reference sequence). Trimming took off 2 bases at V and 0 bases at J, with 7 bases between the two ends. This CDR3 is 14 amino acids long. In nucleotides, the CDR3 is TGTGCCAGCAGTTTAACATACTACCAAGAGACCCAGTACTTC. Protein sequence: CASSLTYYQETQYF.

The gene calls are TRBV2 and TRBJ2-1; no reliable D call. Germline CDR1 and CDR2: SNHLY and FYNNEI. The germline V and J ends were trimmed by 5 bases and 12 bases, with 8 bases remaining between them. The CDR3 spans 10 residues. As DNA, the CDR3 is TGTGCCAGCAGTCTTAAGGGGCAGTTCTTC. Translation gives CASSLKGQFF.

The chain carries TRBV10-3 and TRBJ2-7; TRBD1 matches 7 bases. The V gene's germline CDR1 is ENHRY and CDR2 SYGVKD. This CDR3 is 14 amino acids long. V was pared by 6 bases and J by 0 bases, with 5 bases of the junction left unmatched. CDR3 loop: CAISGQETSYEQYF. The DNA of the CDR3 is TGTGCCATCAGCGGACAGGAGACCTCCTACGAGCAGTACTTC.

In the case of this clone: The sample contains more than one DNA sequence encoding this CDR3. CDR3 sequence: CASSSVATNEKLFF. The CDR3 DNA follows: TGTGCCAGCAGTTCCGTTGCAACTAATGAAAAACTGTTTTTT. V usage is TRBV6-5 and J usage is TRBJ1-4; the D is unclear. This CDR3 is built from 14 residues. Trimming stripped 4 bases from V and 0 bases from J, with 6 bases between. Germline assignment: CDR1 MNHEY and CDR2 SVGAGI.

This sequence joins TRBV14 and TRBJ1-1; maybe TRBD1 (6 bases). Between the trimmed V and J ends, which lost 4 bases and 6 bases, there was a span of 18 bases. Germline values: CDR1 SGHDN, CDR2 FVKESK. The CDR3 totals 15 residues. The CDR3 reads CASSRRGGPSSEAFF. In nucleotides, the CDR3 is TGTGCCAGCAGCCGGAGGGGGGGGCCGTCATCTGAAGCTTTCTTT. The variable domain in full, with the rest retrieved from reference TRBV14 and TRBJ1-1, is EAGVTQFPSHSVIEKGQTVTLRCDPISGHDNLYWYRRVMGKEIKFLLHFVKESKQDESGMPNNRFLAERTGGTYSTLKVQPAELEDSGVYFCASSRRGGPSSEAFFGQGTRLTVV.

The V call is TRBV15, the J call TRBJ1-2; 7 bases line up with TRBD1. Germline values: CDR1 LNHNV, CDR2 YYDKDF (reference sequence). This CDR3 comprises 12 residues. The junction had 8 bases not matched to a gene; V was cut back by 2 bases and J by 14 bases. This CDR3 is CATSRTGTASTF. CDR3 coding DNA: TGTGCCACCAGCAGAACTGGGACAGCGAGTACCTTC.

The rearrangement uses TRBV21-1 and TRBJ1-4; the D call of TRBD1 is as the table states it, not checked on the DNA. TRBV21-1 is noted as a pseudogene. The CDR3 spans 12 residues. CDR3 loop: CASSYGTGELFF. The DNA for the CDR3 is TGTGCCAGCAGCTATGGGACAGGGGAACTGTTTTTT.

This chain joins TRBV5-1 and TRBJ2-5, with TRBD2 matching over 8 bases. J lost 0 bases, V lost 1 base, and 5 bases had no gene match. This CDR3 is built from 16 residues. CDR1 and CDR2 (germline): SGHRS, YFSETQ. The CDR3 spells CASSLSLAGYQETQYF. CDR3 DNA: TGCGCCAGCAGCTTGTCCCTAGCGGGCTACCAAGAGACCCAGTACTTC. The variable domain in full, completed from reference TRBV5-1 and TRBJ2-5, reads KAGVTQTPRYLIKTRGQQVTLSCSPISGHRSVSWYQQTPGQGLQFLFEYFSETQRNKGNFPGRFSGRQFSNSRSEMNVSTLELGDSALYLCASSLSLAGYQETQYFGPGTRLLVL.

The V call is TRBV7-9, the J call TRBJ2-7, with D perhaps matching TRBD1 or TRBD2 (5 bases each). The CDR3 runs to 14 residues. The germline V gene encodes CDR1 SEHNR and CDR2 FQNEAQ (reference sequence). V lost 0 bases and J 5 bases, leaving 11 bases between the germline ends. This chain's CDR3 is CASSLAPMGDEQYF. The CDR3 DNA follows: TGTGCCAGCAGCTTAGCGCCCATGGGGGACGAGCAGTACTTC. The whole variable domain, filled in from reference TRBV7-9 and TRBJ2-7, reads DTGVSQNPRHKITKRGQNVTFRCDPISEHNRLYWYRQTLGQGPEFLTYFQNEAQLEKSRLLSDRFSAERPKGSFSTLEIQRTEQGDSAMYLCASSLAPMGDEQYFGPGTRLTVT.

The CDR3 nucleotides read TGTGCCAGCACACCGTATTCCTTTGTTGGGGGAAGTAGCGGCTACACCTTC. Translation: CASTPYSFVGGSSGYTF. The chain couples TRBV28 to TRBJ1-2, with D perhaps matching TRBD1 (5 bases). The CDR3 is 17 amino acids. The ends were cut back, 7 bases at V and 8 bases at J, with 29 bases in the middle. Germline loops: CDR1 MDHEN, CDR2 SYDVKM.

The CDR3 loop is CASSAWQGTSGNTIYF. For the CDR3, the DNA is TGTGCCAGCAGCGCCTGGCAGGGCACATCTGGAAACACCATATATTTT. The genes are TRBV4-2 and TRBJ1-3, with D perhaps matching TRBD1 (5 bases). The germline CDR1 and CDR2 sequences are LGHNA and YNFKEQ. Trimming took 5 bases from V and 1 from J, leaving 15 bases between them. This CDR3 contains 16 residues.

The chain recombines TRBV5-1 with TRBJ2-5; no clear D. Germline V gene data show CDR1 as SGHRS and CDR2 as YFSETQ. This CDR3 spans 14 amino acids. V was pared by 0 bases and J by 6 bases, with 12 bases between. DNA of the CDR3: TGCGCCAGCAGCTTGGGCGGTGTGTCCCAGACCCAGTACTTC. Encoded protein: CASSLGGVSQTQYF. Drawing the rest from reference TRBV5-1 and TRBJ2-5, the complete variable domain is KAGVTQTPRYLIKTRGQQVTLSCSPISGHRSVSWYQQTPGQGLQFLFEYFSETQRNKGNFPGRFSGRQFSNSRSEMNVSTLELGDSALYLCASSLGGVSQTQYFGPGTRLLVL.

The chain recombines TRBV27 with TRBJ2-1, with unresolved D. CDR3 length: 14 amino acids. CDR1 and CDR2 from the germline V gene are MNHEY and SMNVEV (reference sequence). V lost 10 bases to trimming and J lost 1 base, with 14 bases between them. The CDR3 nucleotides are TGTGCCACCCGCGCAGGACCTTCCTACAATGAGCAGTTCTTC. This codes for CATRAGPSYNEQFF.

The chain uses TRBV7-9 and TRBJ2-7; TRBD1 or TRBD2 may be the D gene (6 bases each). The CDR3 is made up of 14 amino acids. Germline lookup yields CDR1 SEHNR and CDR2 FQNEAQ (reference sequence). The V gene lost 5 bases and the J gene lost 4 bases, with 15 bases spanning the gap. The CDR3 reads CASSPHKGGYEQYF. The DNA for the CDR3 is TGTGCCAGCAGCCCACATAAGGGGGGTTACGAGCAGTACTTC.

J is TRBJ2-3 and V is TRBV29-1; 8 bases are shared with TRBD1. The germline V gene encodes CDR1 SQVTM and CDR2 ANQGSEA. This CDR3 contains 13 residues. In DNA, the CDR3 is TGCAGTTCGACCAGGGGGCGTTCAGATACGCAGTATTTT. Its protein product is CSSTRGRSDTQYF.

The V call is TRBV28, the J call TRBJ2-4, with 7 bases identical to TRBD1. The CDR3 contains 13 residues. The V gene end was trimmed by 4 bases and the J gene end by 5 bases; junction bases not matched to a gene: 2. Germline CDR1 MDHEN, CDR2 SYDVKM. The CDR3 nucleotides read TGTGCCAGCAGTTGGGGGACAGAAAACATTCAGTACTTC. Encoded protein: CASSWGTENIQYF.

This chain connects TRBV7-2 to TRBJ2-2, with 8 bases identical to TRBD1. This CDR3 comprises 15 residues. After removal of 1 base from V and 5 bases from J, the junction contained 3 bases not matched to a gene. CDR1 and CDR2 from the germline V gene are SGHTA and FQGNSA. The CDR3 loop reads CASSLVGDRTGELFF. The CDR3 bases are TGTGCCAGCAGCTTAGTAGGGGACAGGACCGGGGAGCTGTTTTTT.

This chain connects TRBV5-1 to TRBJ2-3; TRBD1 matches 7 bases. The CDR3 loop spans 16 amino acids. V lost 3 bases and J lost 10; bases outside the gene matches: 17. CDR1 is SGHRS and CDR2 is YFSETQ in the germline V gene. CDR3 residues: CASSSHQGDLGVAQYF. In nucleotides, the CDR3 is TGCGCCAGCAGCTCACACCAGGGGGACCTGGGGGTCGCGCAGTATTTT.

A word on this clone: The sample contains more than one DNA sequence encoding this CDR3. J is TRBJ2-7 and V is TRBV7-9; TRBD2 might be the D (6 bases). The CDR3 is 13 residues long. Germline V gene sequence: CDR1 SEHNR, CDR2 FQNEAQ (reference sequence). Trimming removed 5 bases at V and 3 bases at J, with 11 bases between. The CDR3: CASSPTSGYEQYF. The CDR3 coding sequence is TGTGCCAGCAGCCCGACTAGTGGCTACGAGCAGTACTTC.

The count of this clone is one. The chain links TRBV2 to TRBJ1-2, with D perhaps matching TRBD1 (5 bases). V lost 6 bases and J 8 bases, leaving 22 bases between the germline ends. CDR3 size: 15 residues. Germline V CDR1 and CDR2: SNHLY, FYNNEI. DNA of the CDR3: TGTGCCAGCAGCTACGGTTCAGGGAGAGGAGAGGGCTACACCTTC. Amino acid sequence: CASSYGSGRGEGYTF.

The gene calls are TRBV7-3 and TRBJ2-1, with D tentatively TRBD2 (6 bases). In germline, CDR1 is SGHTA, CDR2 FQGTGA. This CDR3 comprises 15 residues. Trimming stripped 3 bases from V and 0 bases from J, with 9 bases between. The CDR3 spells CASSFPGSSYNEQFF. DNA for the CDR3: TGTGCCAGCAGCTTCCCCGGGAGCTCCTACAATGAGCAGTTCTTC. The variable domain in full, completed from reference TRBV7-3 and TRBJ2-1, reads GAGVSQTPSNKVTEKGKYVELRCDPISGHTALYWYRQSLGQGPEFLIYFQGTGAADDSGLPNDRFFAVRPEGSVSTLKIQRTERGDSAVYLCASSFPGSSYNEQFFGPGTRLTVL.

The chain has TRBV9 and TRBJ2-5, with D perhaps TRBD2 (5 bases). CDR1 and CDR2 (germline): SGDLS, YYNGEE. Trimming cost V 0 bases and J 9 bases, with 15 bases left between them. CDR3 length: 14 residues. Here the CDR3 DNA reads TGTGCCAGCAGCGTAGGGAACGCGCTCGGGGCCCAGTACTTC. Amino acids: CASSVGNALGAQYF.

This chain joins TRBV9 and TRBJ2-1; possibly TRBD1 for D (5 bases). V lost 1 base and J lost 8, with 13 bases in between. Germline V CDR1 and CDR2: SGDLS, YYNGEE. The CDR3 extends over 14 amino acids. The CDR3 sequence: CASSVSPQGDEQFF. The DNA for the CDR3 is TGTGCCAGCAGCGTAAGCCCCCAAGGGGATGAGCAGTTCTTC. Together with reference TRBV9 and TRBJ2-1, the CDR3 gives the full variable domain: DSGVTQTPKHLITATGQRVTLRCSPRSGDLSVYWYQQSLDQGLQFLIQYYNGEERAKGNILERFSAQQFPDLHSELNLSSLELGDSALYFCASSVSPQGDEQFFGPGTRLTVL.

This rearrangement joins TRBV28 to TRBJ1-2; D is perhaps TRBD1 (5 bases). Germline CDR1 and CDR2: MDHEN and SYDVKM. V was trimmed by 7 bases and J by 1 base, leaving 10 bases between them. CDR3 length: 13 amino acids. The CDR3 DNA follows: TGTGCCAGCATGAGGGGAGGTAACTATGGCTACACCTTC. Translation: CASMRGGNYGYTF.

This chain uses TRBV5-1 with TRBJ1-1, with D uncertain. V was clipped by 3 bases and J by 3 bases, with 15 bases between them. The CDR3 is 15 amino acids. Germline loops: CDR1 SGHRS, CDR2 YFSETQ. Written as DNA, the CDR3 is TGCGCCAGCAGCTGGCGCCGTGTGATCGACACTGAAGCTTTCTTT. It encodes CASSWRRVIDTEAFF.

V usage is TRBV19 and J usage is TRBJ2-1; TRBD1 agrees at 9 bases. The CDR3 loop spans 14 amino acids. Germline V gene data show CDR1 as LNHDA and CDR2 as SQIVND (reference sequence). J gave up 6 bases and V 9 bases, and 9 bases lay outside the gene matches. The CDR3: CASRPGQGVNEQFF. CDR3 coding DNA: TGTGCCAGCAGACCGGGACAGGGCGTCAATGAGCAGTTCTTC.

The chain has TRBV29-1 and TRBJ2-7; D not resolved. Trimming cost V 7 bases and J 2 bases, with 21 bases left between them. Germline V gene data show CDR1 as SQVTM and CDR2 as ANQGSEA. This CDR3 contains 15 residues. In DNA, the CDR3 is TGCAGCGCCAAGATTCAGGCCGAGCAGCCCTACGAGCAGTACTTC. Translated: CSAKIQAEQPYEQYF.

This clone was detected once. This sequence joins TRBV19 and TRBJ2-2, with no clear D. The V end was cut by 6 bases, the J end by 5 bases, with 16 bases between. Germline V gene sequence: CDR1 LNHDA, CDR2 SQIVND (reference sequence). The CDR3 is 15 residues long. The CDR3 DNA follows: TGTGCCAGTAGCCTAAAACGGGTCAGGACCGGGGAGCTGTTTTTT. This gives the protein CASSLKRVRTGELFF.

This clone was seen a single time. The chain employs TRBV7-9 and TRBJ2-2; D not certain. The CDR3 runs to 13 residues. Trimming removed 3 bases at V and 4 bases at J, with 6 bases between. Per germline, CDR1 SEHNR and CDR2 FQNEAQ (reference sequence). CDR3 loop: CASSFTSTGELFF. The CDR3 DNA follows: TGTGCCAGCAGCTTTACGTCCACCGGGGAGCTGTTTTTT.